This passage covers 32 T cell receptor beta chains from one sample sequenced in a study of a mutant IDH1 vaccine in newly diagnosed glioma. Generated by immunoSEQ multiplex PCR, the TCRdb table keeps only in-frame clones and is missing some. The repertoire consists of tens of thousands of clones, with 80% to 90% occurring once and the leading ten covering roughly 4.8%. These TCRs are of unknown antigen specificity. Described time point: week 5, during vaccination. Every vaccination contained 300 ug of the mutant IDH1 20-mer peptide and was paired with topical imiquimod. The material sequenced was PBMCs, taken from a glioma patient whose treatment included an IDH1 peptide vaccine. The receptors derive from a woman aged 40 to 50 with glioma.

The chain joins TRBV5-1 to TRBJ2-3; weak D call: TRBD2 (5 bases). Trimming removed 0 bases from V and 2 bases from J, with 10 bases in between. Germline CDR1 SGHRS, CDR2 YFSETQ. CDR3 length: 15 amino acids. The CDR3: CASSLVPGSTDTQYF. The CDR3 DNA sequence: TGCGCCAGCAGCTTGGTGCCGGGATCCACAGATACGCAGTATTTT.

The chain is built from TRBV2 and TRBJ2-5, with TRBD1 as a possible D gene (6 bases). V was trimmed by 6 bases and J by 7 bases, leaving 15 bases between them. Germline values: CDR1 SNHLY, CDR2 FYNNEI. The CDR3 length is 13 residues. CDR3 nucleotides: TGTGCCAGCAGCGCTACAGGGTCAGGGACCCAGTACTTC. Protein sequence: CASSATGSGTQYF.

The V call is TRBV30, the J call TRBJ1-1; D remains unclear. Germline CDR1 and CDR2: GTSNPN and SVGIG (reference sequence). The V end was cut by 1 base, the J end by 0 bases, with 9 bases between. The CDR3 has 14 amino acids. The CDR3 bases are TGTGCCTGGAGTGACATTGGCATGAACACTGAAGCTTTCTTT. Its protein product is CAWSDIGMNTEAFF.

Here the CDR3 reads CASSGTGYYNEQFF. Here the CDR3 DNA reads TGTGCCAGCTCCGGGACAGGGTATTACAATGAGCAGTTCTTC. The chain joins TRBV2 to TRBJ2-1, with 9 bases aligning to TRBD1. V gave up 8 bases and J gave up 4 bases; unmatched junction bases: 6. Germline CDR1 SNHLY, CDR2 FYNNEI. CDR3 length equals 14 residues.

This clone was detected a few times. The rearrangement links TRBV6-5 to TRBJ1-2, with D possibly TRBD1 on 6 matching bases. V was trimmed by 6 bases and J by 8 bases, leaving 19 bases between them. The V gene's germline CDR1 is MNHEY and CDR2 SVGAGI. The CDR3 totals 14 residues. For the CDR3, the DNA is TGTGCCAGCAGGAGATTGAGGGGGGATTGGGGCTACACCTTC. This encodes CASRRLRGDWGYTF.

The chain uses TRBV7-2 and TRBJ2-3, with D maybe TRBD2 (5 bases). The CDR3 is 16 residues long. Germline CDR1 SGHTA, CDR2 FQGNSA. Trimming stripped 1 base from V and 6 bases from J, with 17 bases between. CDR3 sequence: CASSLEANRRTDTQYF. The CDR3 DNA sequence: TGTGCCAGCAGCTTAGAAGCAAACCGGAGGACGGATACGCAGTATTTT.

This chain uses TRBV5-1 with TRBJ2-3, with TRBD2 identical over 7 bases. V shed 6 bases and J 1 base; nucleotides not matched to a gene: 11. In germline, CDR1 is SGHRS, CDR2 YFSETQ. The CDR3 spans 16 residues. The CDR3 sequence is CASTPGAGDGTDTQYF. The DNA of the CDR3 is TGCGCCAGCACCCCCGGGGCGGGGGACGGCACAGATACGCAGTATTTT.

This clone occurred once. The chain links TRBV5-1 to TRBJ1-3; a weak D match, TRBD1 (5 bases). With 0 bases removed from V and 0 bases from J, the gap between germline ends came to 7 bases. The V gene's germline CDR1 is SGHRS and CDR2 YFSETQ. The CDR3 is 15 amino acids. As DNA, the CDR3 is TGCGCCAGCAGCTTGGCGGGGACCTCTGGAAACACCATATATTTT. Amino acids: CASSLAGTSGNTIYF.

J is TRBJ1-2 and V is TRBV5-6, with no clear D. Germline V gene sequence: CDR1 SGHDT, CDR2 YYEEEE. V was cut by 3 bases and J by 4 bases, with 16 bases left in between. This CDR3 contains 15 residues. The CDR3 sequence is CASSSTGQAGYGYTF. The CDR3 coding sequence is TGTGCCAGCAGCTCCACGGGCCAAGCGGGCTATGGCTACACCTTC.

The chain employs TRBV5-1 and TRBJ2-5, with 8 bases identical to TRBD2. CDR1 SGHRS and CDR2 YFSETQ come from the germline V gene. J was trimmed by 1 base and V by 3 bases; bases with no gene match: 2. This CDR3 is 14 amino acids long. The CDR3 loop is CASSSGGTQETQYF. For the CDR3, the DNA is TGCGCCAGCAGCTCGGGGGGGACCCAAGAGACCCAGTACTTC.

The rearrangement links TRBV11-2 to TRBJ2-5; 8 nucleotides match TRBD2. The assigned J gene may be wrong: the sequence end matches TRBJ2-7 better. The CDR3 has 18 amino acids. Germline assignment: CDR1 SGHAT and CDR2 FQNNGV. CDR3 sequence (DNA): TGTGCCAGCAGCTTATCTTCGGGAGGGAGCAGGCAGCCCTACGAGCAGTACTTC. It encodes CASSLSSGGSRQPYEQYF.

The chain joins TRBV5-4 to TRBJ2-5; TRBD2 matches at 10 bases. There are 16 residues in the CDR3. The V segment lost 0 bases and the J segment 5 bases; nucleotides outside the gene matches: 7. Germline V gene lookup returns CDR1 SGHNT and CDR2 YYREEE (reference sequence). The CDR3 DNA reads TGTGCCAGCAGCTTGGGGGTAGCGGGAGGTCAGGAGACCCAGTACTTC. Translated, it gives CASSLGVAGGQETQYF.

This clone was seen more than once but under ten times. The rearrangement joins TRBV13 to TRBJ2-1, with TRBD2 matching 8 bases. With V trimmed by 2 bases and J by 6 bases, 6 bases remained unmatched. The CDR3 runs 15 residues. Germline CDR1 and CDR2: PRHDT and FYEKMQ (reference sequence). The CDR3 DNA follows: TGTGCCAGCAGCTTACATAGCGGGGTCGGCAATGAGCAGTTCTTC. Translated, it gives CASSLHSGVGNEQFF.

The chain combines TRBV4-2 with TRBJ2-1; unclear D gene. Trimming cost V 4 bases and J 5 bases, with 9 bases left between them. The CDR3 contains 13 residues. CDR1 LGHNA and CDR2 YNFKEQ come from the germline V gene. Written as DNA, the CDR3 is TGTGCCAGCAGCCCATTGGCGAACAATGAGCAGTTCTTC. The encoded protein is CASSPLANNEQFF.

The gene calls are TRBV9 and TRBJ2-7, with TRBD1 matching over 7 bases. The CDR3 extends over 14 amino acids. The junction had 8 bases not matched to a gene; V was cut back by 3 bases and J by 5 bases. Germline CDR1 reads SGDLS; CDR2 reads YYNGEE. The CDR3 region is CASSAETGSDEQYF. DNA of the CDR3: TGTGCCAGCAGCGCCGAGACAGGGTCGGACGAGCAGTACTTC.

This CDR3 reads CASSPFEAGNSPLHF. CDR3 DNA sequence: TGTGCCAGCTCACCTTTCGAGGCTGGGAATTCACCCCTCCACTTT. The chain recombines TRBV18 with TRBJ1-6, with D unresolved. Between the trimmed V and J ends, which lost 3 bases and 7 bases, there was a span of 13 bases. The CDR3 has 15 amino acids. Germline V gene sequence: CDR1 KGHSH, CDR2 LQKENI.

This clone came up once. This chain uses TRBV5-1 with TRBJ2-5, with 9 positions matching TRBD2. The CDR3 is 17 residues long. The germline V gene has CDR1 SGHRS and CDR2 YFSETQ. V shed 1 base, J shed 2 bases, and the junction held 9 bases outside the gene matches. The CDR3 protein is CASSLRIGAGGQETQYF. Written as DNA, the CDR3 is TGCGCCAGCAGCTTGAGGATCGGCGCGGGGGGGCAAGAGACCCAGTACTTC.

This clone showed up just a few times. The V gene is TRBV4-2, the J gene TRBJ1-1; D gene unclear. The CDR3 consists of 13 residues. V dropped 4 bases and J dropped 6 bases, with 12 bases sitting between them. Germline V gene lookup returns CDR1 LGHNA and CDR2 YNFKEQ. The CDR3: CASSRGLGSEAFF. The CDR3 DNA reads TGTGCCAGCAGCCGCGGCCTTGGGTCTGAAGCTTTCTTT.

The rearrangement links TRBV27 to TRBJ2-7, with D perhaps given as TRBD1 or TRBD2 (5 bases each). This CDR3 has 14 amino acids. Looked up from germline, CDR1 is MNHEY and CDR2 is SMNVEV (reference sequence). Trimming removed 0 bases from V and 6 bases from J, with 12 bases in between. CDR3 coding DNA: TGTGCCAGCAGTTTATCCAGGGACCTCCTCGAGCAGTACTTC. Amino acids: CASSLSRDLLEQYF.

The chain recombines TRBV7-2 with TRBJ2-7, with D uncertain. The length of the CDR3 is 12 residues. Germline values: CDR1 SGHTA, CDR2 FQGNSA. V lost 0 bases and J 3 bases, leaving 3 bases between the germline ends. The CDR3 bases are TGTGCCAGCAGCTTAGCAGACTACGAGCAGTACTTC. Residues: CASSLADYEQYF.

The chain combines TRBV4-1 with TRBJ1-2, with 9 bases fitting TRBD1. The CDR3 is 15 residues long. Trimming removed 0 bases from V and 7 bases from J; junction bases left unmatched: 6. From germline, CDR1 is MGHRA and CDR2 YSYEKL. The DNA for the CDR3 is TGCGCCAGCAGCCAAGATGGGGACAGGGATCGTGGCTACACCTTC. This gives the protein CASSQDGDRDRGYTF.

The V and J genes are TRBV30 and TRBJ2-3; D call uncertain. CDR3 size: 15 residues. The V gene's germline CDR1 is GTSNPN and CDR2 SVGIG (reference sequence). V lost 2 bases and J lost 2, with 14 bases in between. Here the CDR3 DNA reads TGTGCCTGGAGTATGTTAGTTACCCCCACAGATACGCAGTATTTT. Amino acid sequence: CAWSMLVTPTDTQYF.

This clone was seen just once. This chain uses TRBV6-1 with TRBJ1-4, with 7 bases aligning to TRBD1. CDR1 and CDR2 (germline): MNHNS, SASEGT. This CDR3 has 16 amino acids. With 2 bases clipped from V and 8 bases from J, the junction kept 11 bases outside the gene matches. This CDR3 is CASSERTGTAREKLFF. CDR3 in DNA: TGTGCCAGCAGTGAAAGGACCGGGACAGCCCGAGAAAAACTGTTTTTT.

This rearrangement joins TRBV2 to TRBJ1-5, with unresolved D. V was trimmed by 3 bases and J by 5 bases, leaving 11 bases between them. The CDR3 is 14 amino acids. The germline V gene has CDR1 SNHLY and CDR2 FYNNEI. As DNA, the CDR3 is TGTGCCAGCAGTGATGGTGGGATGTATCAGCCCCAGCATTTT. This gives the protein CASSDGGMYQPQHF.

The rearrangement uses TRBV30 and TRBJ1-5; perhaps TRBD1 as D (5 bases). CDR1 is GTSNPN, CDR2 SVGIG, per germline (reference sequence). Between the trimmed V and J ends, which lost 0 bases and 0 bases, there was a span of 9 bases. The CDR3 is made up of 15 amino acids. CDR3 protein: CAWSVGVASNQPQHF. DNA for the CDR3: TGTGCCTGGAGTGTAGGGGTGGCTAGCAATCAGCCCCAGCATTTT.

This clone appeared a single time. This chain uses TRBV6-1 with TRBJ2-1; 10 nucleotides agree with TRBD2. J gave up 2 bases and V 6 bases, and 1 base lay outside the gene matches. This CDR3 region has 14 residues. Looked up from germline, CDR1 is MNHNS and CDR2 is SASEGT. CDR3 sequence reads: CASSLAGAYNEQFF. DNA of the CDR3: TGTGCCAGCAGCCTAGCGGGGGCCTACAATGAGCAGTTCTTC.

The rearrangement joins TRBV15 to TRBJ2-1, with 15 bases identical to TRBD2. Germline CDR1 is LNHNV and CDR2 is YYDKDF (reference sequence). This CDR3 spans 22 amino acids. J was trimmed by 0 bases and V by 1 base; bases with no gene match: 13. The DNA of the CDR3 is TGTGCCACCAGCAGAGCATTAGGGACTAGCGGGAGGACGCTGAGCTCCTACAATGAGCAGTTCTTC. Protein: CATSRALGTSGRTLSSYNEQFF.

The genes are TRBV7-2 and TRBJ2-2, with a tentative D call TRBD1 (5 bases). Germline loops: CDR1 SGHTA, CDR2 FQGNSA. Trimming took 0 bases from V and 4 from J, leaving 9 bases between them. This CDR3 spans 15 amino acids. CDR3 in DNA: TGTGCCAGCAGCTTAGCGGGGCGTGTCACCGGGGAGCTGTTTTTT. Protein sequence: CASSLAGRVTGELFF. The full variable domain, rest sourced from reference TRBV7-2 and TRBJ2-2, is GAGVSQSPSNKVTEKGKDVELRCDPISGHTALYWYRQSLGQGLEFLIYFQGNSAPDKSGLPSDRFSAERTGGSVSTLTIQRTQQEDSAVYLCASSLAGRVTGELFFGEGSRLTVL.

This chain links TRBV6-4 with TRBJ2-7; possible D gene TRBD1, 5 bases. V lost 6 bases, J lost 2 bases, and 14 bases lay in between. Germline V gene lookup returns CDR1 MRHNA and CDR2 SNTAGT. The length of the CDR3 is 14 residues. The CDR3 DNA sequence: TGTGCCAGCAGCACACAGGCGGCGGCCTACGAGCAGTACTTC. Translating it yields CASSTQAAAYEQYF.

The chain uses TRBV6-6 and TRBJ1-2; no definite D call. There are 12 residues in the CDR3. Trimming removed 7 bases from V and 0 bases from J, with 6 bases in between. Germline V lookup: CDR1 MNHNY, CDR2 SVGAGI (reference sequence). CDR3 protein: CASTGSNYGYTF. CDR3 nucleotide sequence: TGTGCCAGCACAGGATCTAACTATGGCTACACCTTC.

This CDR3 is CASSSILVNTEAFF. The CDR3, as DNA: TGTGCCAGCAGCTCCATACTAGTGAACACTGAAGCTTTCTTT. The V gene is TRBV5-5, the J gene TRBJ1-1; D is ambiguous. Germline assignment: CDR1 SGHKS and CDR2 YYEKEE (reference sequence). Deletions cut 3 bases from V and 0 bases from J, with 9 bases between. There are 14 residues in the CDR3.

The gene calls are TRBV7-9 and TRBJ2-6; D is perhaps TRBD1 or TRBD2 (5 bases each). Germline-derived CDR1 and CDR2 are SEHNR and FQNEAQ (reference sequence). The CDR3 runs 14 residues. The germline V and J ends were trimmed by 10 bases and 0 bases, with 10 bases remaining between them. The CDR3 DNA reads as TGTGCCAACCGGGGCGCCTCTGGGGCCAACGTCCTGACTTTC. Amino acids: CANRGASGANVLTF.